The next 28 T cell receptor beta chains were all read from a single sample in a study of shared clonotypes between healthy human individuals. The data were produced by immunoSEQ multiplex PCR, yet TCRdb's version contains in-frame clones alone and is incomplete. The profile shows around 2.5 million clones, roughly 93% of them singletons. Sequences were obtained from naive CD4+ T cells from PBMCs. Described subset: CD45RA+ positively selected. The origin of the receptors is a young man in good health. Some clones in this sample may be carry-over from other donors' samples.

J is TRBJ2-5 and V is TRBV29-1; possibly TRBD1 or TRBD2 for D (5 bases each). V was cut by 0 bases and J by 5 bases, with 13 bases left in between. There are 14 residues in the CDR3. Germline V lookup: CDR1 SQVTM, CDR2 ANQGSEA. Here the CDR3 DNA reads TGCAGCGTTGAAGATCACGGGGCGCGGGAGACCCAGTACTTC. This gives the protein CSVEDHGARETQYF.

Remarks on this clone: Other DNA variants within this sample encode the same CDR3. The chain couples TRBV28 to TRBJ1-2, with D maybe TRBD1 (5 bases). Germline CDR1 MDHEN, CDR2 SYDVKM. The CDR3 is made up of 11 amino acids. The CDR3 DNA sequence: TGTGCGAGCGGGGGAGGGTATGGCTACACCTTC. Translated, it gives CASGGGYGYTF.

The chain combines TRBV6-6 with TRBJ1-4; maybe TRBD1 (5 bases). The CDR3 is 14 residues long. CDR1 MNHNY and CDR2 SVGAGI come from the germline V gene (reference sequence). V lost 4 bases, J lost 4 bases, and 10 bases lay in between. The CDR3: CASSSVQVNEKLFF. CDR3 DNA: TGTGCCAGCAGTTCGGTACAGGTTAATGAAAAACTGTTTTTT.

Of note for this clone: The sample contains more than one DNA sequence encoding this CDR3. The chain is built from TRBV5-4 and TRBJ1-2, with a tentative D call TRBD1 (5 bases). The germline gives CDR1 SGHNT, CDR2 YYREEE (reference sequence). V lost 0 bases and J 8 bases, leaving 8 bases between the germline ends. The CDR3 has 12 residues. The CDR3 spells CASSLDRWGYTF. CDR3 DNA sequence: TGTGCCAGCAGCTTGGACAGGTGGGGCTACACCTTC.

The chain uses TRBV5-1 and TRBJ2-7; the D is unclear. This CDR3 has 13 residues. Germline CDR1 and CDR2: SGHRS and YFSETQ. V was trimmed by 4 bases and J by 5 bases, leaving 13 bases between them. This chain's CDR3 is CASSIVPTNEQYF. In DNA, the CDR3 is TGCGCCAGCAGCATCGTCCCCACGAACGAGCAGTACTTC. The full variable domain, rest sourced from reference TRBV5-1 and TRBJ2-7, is KAGVTQTPRYLIKTRGQQVTLSCSPISGHRSVSWYQQTPGQGLQFLFEYFSETQRNKGNFPGRFSGRQFSNSRSEMNVSTLELGDSALYLCASSIVPTNEQYFGPGTRLTVT.

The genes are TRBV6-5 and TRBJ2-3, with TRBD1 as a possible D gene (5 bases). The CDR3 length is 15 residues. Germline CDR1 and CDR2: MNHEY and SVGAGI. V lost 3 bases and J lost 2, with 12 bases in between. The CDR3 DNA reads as TGTGCCAGCAGTTATTCCTGGACAAACACAGATACGCAGTATTTT. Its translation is CASSYSWTNTDTQYF.

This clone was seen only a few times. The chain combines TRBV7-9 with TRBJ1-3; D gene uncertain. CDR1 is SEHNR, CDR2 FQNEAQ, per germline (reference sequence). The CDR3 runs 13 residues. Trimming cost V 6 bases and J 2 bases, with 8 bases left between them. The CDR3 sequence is CASRWAAGNTIYF. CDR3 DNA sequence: TGTGCCAGCAGATGGGCGGCTGGAAACACCATATATTTT.

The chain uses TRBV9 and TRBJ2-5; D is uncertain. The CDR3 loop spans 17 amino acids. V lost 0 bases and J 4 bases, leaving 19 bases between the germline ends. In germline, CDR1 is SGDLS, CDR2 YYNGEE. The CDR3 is CASSVGQMGTSAETQYF. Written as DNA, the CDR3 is TGTGCCAGCAGCGTAGGGCAAATGGGCACGTCGGCAGAGACCCAGTACTTC.

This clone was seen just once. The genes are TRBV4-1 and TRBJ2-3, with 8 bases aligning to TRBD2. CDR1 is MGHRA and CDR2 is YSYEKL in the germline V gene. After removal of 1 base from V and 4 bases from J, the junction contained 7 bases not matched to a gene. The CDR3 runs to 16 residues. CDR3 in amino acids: CASSQAPTGGADTQYF. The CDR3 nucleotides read TGCGCCAGCAGCCAAGCTCCCACGGGAGGGGCAGATACGCAGTATTTT.

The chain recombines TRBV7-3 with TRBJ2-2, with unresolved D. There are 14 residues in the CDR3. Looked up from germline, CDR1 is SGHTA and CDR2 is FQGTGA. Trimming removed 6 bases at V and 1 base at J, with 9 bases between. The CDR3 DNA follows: TGTGCCAGCAGTGTGGGCGGGAACACCGGGGAGCTGTTTTTT. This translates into CASSVGGNTGELFF.

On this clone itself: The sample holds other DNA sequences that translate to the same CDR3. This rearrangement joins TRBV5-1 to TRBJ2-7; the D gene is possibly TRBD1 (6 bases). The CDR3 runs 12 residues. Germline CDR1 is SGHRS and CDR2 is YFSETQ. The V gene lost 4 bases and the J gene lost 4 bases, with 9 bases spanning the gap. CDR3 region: CASSPQGYEQYF. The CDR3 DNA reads TGCGCCAGCAGCCCACAGGGTTACGAGCAGTACTTC. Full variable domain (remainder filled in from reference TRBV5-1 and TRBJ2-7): KAGVTQTPRYLIKTRGQQVTLSCSPISGHRSVSWYQQTPGQGLQFLFEYFSETQRNKGNFPGRFSGRQFSNSRSEMNVSTLELGDSALYLCASSPQGYEQYFGPGTRLTVT.

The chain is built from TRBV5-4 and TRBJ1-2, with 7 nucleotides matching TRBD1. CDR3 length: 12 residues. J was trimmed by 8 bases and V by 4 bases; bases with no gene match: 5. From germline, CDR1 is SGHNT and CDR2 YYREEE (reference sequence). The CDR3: CASSLDRKGYTF. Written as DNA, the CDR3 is TGTGCCAGCAGCCTGGACAGGAAAGGCTACACCTTC.

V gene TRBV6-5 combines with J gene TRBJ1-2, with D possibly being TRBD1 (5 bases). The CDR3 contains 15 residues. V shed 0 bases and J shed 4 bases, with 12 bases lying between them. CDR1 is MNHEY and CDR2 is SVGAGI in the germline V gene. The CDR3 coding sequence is TGTGCCAGCAGTTACTCCGTAGACAGTATCTATGGCTACACCTTC. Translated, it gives CASSYSVDSIYGYTF.

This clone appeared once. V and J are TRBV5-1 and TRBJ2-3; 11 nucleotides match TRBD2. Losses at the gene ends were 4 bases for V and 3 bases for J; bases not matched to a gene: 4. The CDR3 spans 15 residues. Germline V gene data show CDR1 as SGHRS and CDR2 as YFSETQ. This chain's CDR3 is CASSAGLAATDTQYF. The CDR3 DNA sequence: TGCGCCAGCAGCGCGGGACTAGCGGCGACAGATACGCAGTATTTT.

The CDR3 sequence: CSVVPGLANSEQYF. In DNA, the CDR3 is TGCAGCGTTGTTCCGGGACTAGCGAATTCCGAGCAGTACTTC. The rearrangement links TRBV29-1 to TRBJ2-7; 10 bases fit TRBD2. Germline V gene data show CDR1 as SQVTM and CDR2 as ANQGSEA. The CDR3 totals 14 residues. V trimming: 4 bases; J trimming: 6 bases; junction bases outside the gene matches: 9.

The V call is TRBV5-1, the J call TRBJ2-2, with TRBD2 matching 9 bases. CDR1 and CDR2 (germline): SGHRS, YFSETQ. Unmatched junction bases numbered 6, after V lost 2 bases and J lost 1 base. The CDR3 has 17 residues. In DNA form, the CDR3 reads TGCGCCAGCAGCTTACTAGCGGGCGGCCGGAACACCGGGGAGCTGTTTTTT. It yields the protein CASSLLAGGRNTGELFF.

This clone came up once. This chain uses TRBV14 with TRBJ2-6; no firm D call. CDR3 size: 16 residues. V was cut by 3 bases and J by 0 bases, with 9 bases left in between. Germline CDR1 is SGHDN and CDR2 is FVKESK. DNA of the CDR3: TGTGCCAGCAGCCAGCTGAGGAGCTCTGGGGCCAACGTCCTGACTTTC. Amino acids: CASSQLRSSGANVLTF.

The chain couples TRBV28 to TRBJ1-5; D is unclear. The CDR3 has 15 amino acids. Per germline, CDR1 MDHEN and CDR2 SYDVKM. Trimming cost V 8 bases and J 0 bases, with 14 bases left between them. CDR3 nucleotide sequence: TGTGCCAGCCGACCCTTAGGTTTTAGCAATCAGCCCCAGCATTTT. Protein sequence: CASRPLGFSNQPQHF.

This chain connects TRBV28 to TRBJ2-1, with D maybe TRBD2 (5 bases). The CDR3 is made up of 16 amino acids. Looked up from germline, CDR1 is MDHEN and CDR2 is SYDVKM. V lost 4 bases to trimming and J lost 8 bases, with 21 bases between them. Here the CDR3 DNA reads TGTGCCAGCAGTTCCCTTCTTTCGTGGGAGCGAGATGAGCAGTTCTTC. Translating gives CASSSLLSWERDEQFF. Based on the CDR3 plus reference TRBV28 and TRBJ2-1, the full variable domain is DVKVTQSSRYLVKRTGEKVFLECVQDMDHENMFWYRQDPGLGLRLIYFSYDVKMKEKGDIPEGYSVSREKKERFSLILESASTNQTSMYLCASSSLLSWERDEQFFGPGTRLTVL.

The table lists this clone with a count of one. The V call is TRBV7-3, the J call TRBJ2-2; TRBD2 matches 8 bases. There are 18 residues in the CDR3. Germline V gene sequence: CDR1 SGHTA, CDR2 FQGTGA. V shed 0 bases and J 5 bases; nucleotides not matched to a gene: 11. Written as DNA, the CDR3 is TGTGCCAGCAGCTTAACAGGGGCAGCGGGAGTCGATACCGGGGAGCTGTTTTTT. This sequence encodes CASSLTGAAGVDTGELFF.

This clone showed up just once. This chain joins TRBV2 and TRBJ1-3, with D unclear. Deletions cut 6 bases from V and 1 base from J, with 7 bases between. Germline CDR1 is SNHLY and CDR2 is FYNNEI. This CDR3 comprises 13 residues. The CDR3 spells CASRQGSGNTIYF. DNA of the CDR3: TGTGCCAGCAGGCAAGGGTCTGGAAACACCATATATTTT.

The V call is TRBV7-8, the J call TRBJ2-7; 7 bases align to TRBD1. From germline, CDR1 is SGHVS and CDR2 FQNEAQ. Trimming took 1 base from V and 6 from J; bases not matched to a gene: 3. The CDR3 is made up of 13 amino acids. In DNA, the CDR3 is TGTGCCAGCAGCTTAGGGGACAGAATCGAGCAGTACTTC. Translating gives CASSLGDRIEQYF. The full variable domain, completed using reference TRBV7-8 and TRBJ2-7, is GAGVSQSPRYKVAKRGQDVALRCDPISGHVSLFWYQQALGQGPEFLTYFQNEAQLDKSGLPSDRFFAERPEGSVSTLKIQRTQQEDSAVYLCASSLGDRIEQYFGPGTRLTVT.

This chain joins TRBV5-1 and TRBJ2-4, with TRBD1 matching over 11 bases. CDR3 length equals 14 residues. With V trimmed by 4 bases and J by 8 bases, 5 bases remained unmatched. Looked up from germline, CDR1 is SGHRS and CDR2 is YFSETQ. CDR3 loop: CASSTGTGGDIQYF. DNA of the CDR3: TGCGCCAGCAGCACCGGGACAGGGGGAGACATTCAGTACTTC.

In nucleotides, the CDR3 is TGTGCCAGCAGTGAACGGCCATCGGCGTCGGGAAACACCATATATTTT. It is translated as CASSERPSASGNTIYF. The chain joins TRBV6-1 to TRBJ1-3, with D unclear. Trimming pared 2 bases from V and 4 bases from J, leaving 15 bases between. The CDR3 consists of 16 residues. Germline assignment: CDR1 MNHNS and CDR2 SASEGT.

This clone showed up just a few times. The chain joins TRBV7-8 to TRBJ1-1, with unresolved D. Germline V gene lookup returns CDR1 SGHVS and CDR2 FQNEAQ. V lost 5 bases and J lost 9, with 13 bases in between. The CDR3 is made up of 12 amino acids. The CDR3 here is CASSPDRQKAFF. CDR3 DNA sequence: TGTGCCAGCAGCCCCGATCGGCAAAAAGCTTTCTTT. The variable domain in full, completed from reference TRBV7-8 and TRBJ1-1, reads GAGVSQSPRYKVAKRGQDVALRCDPISGHVSLFWYQQALGQGPEFLTYFQNEAQLDKSGLPSDRFFAERPEGSVSTLKIQRTQQEDSAVYLCASSPDRQKAFFGQGTRLTVV.

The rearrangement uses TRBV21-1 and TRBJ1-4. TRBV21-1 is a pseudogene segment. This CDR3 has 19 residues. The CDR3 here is CASSKGVQGPFGSREKLFF. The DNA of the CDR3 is TGTGCCAGCAGCAAAGGCGTCCAGGGACCTTTCGGATCAAGAGAAAAACTGTTTTTT.

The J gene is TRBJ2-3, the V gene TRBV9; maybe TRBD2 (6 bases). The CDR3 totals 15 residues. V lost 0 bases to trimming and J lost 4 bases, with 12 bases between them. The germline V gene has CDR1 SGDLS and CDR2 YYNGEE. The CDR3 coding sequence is TGTGCCAGCAGCGTAGCGGGAGCCAAGGCAGATACGCAGTATTTT. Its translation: CASSVAGAKADTQYF.

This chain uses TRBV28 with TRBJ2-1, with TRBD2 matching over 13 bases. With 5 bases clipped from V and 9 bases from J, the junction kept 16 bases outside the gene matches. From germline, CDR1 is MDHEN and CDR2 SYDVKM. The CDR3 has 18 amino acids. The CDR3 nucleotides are TGTGCCAGCAGTCATTACTTCGGACTAGCGGGAGAGGCCACTGAGCAGTTCTTC. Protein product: CASSHYFGLAGEATEQFF.